Sequencing of this T cell receptor beta chain was carried out in a study of T-cell memory formation after mild COVID-19. Germline V gene lookup returns CDR1 MNHNY and CDR2 SVGAGI (reference sequence). V lost 2 bases and J 0 bases, leaving 14 bases between the germline ends. This CDR3 spans 17 amino acids. Study-wide findings and caveats: Contracting clones localized mainly to CM and EM when CD4+ and mainly to EMRA when CD8+. Later expanders leaned CD4+, whereas clones that contracted between day 15 and 85 were balanced CD4/CD8.

5'RACE, which relied on constant-segment primers, yielded TCR alpha and TCR beta cDNA libraries carrying sample barcodes and UMIs. MiXCR, applied by TCRdb to the 5' RACE reads, yields one record per CDR3 protein. Of 150,000 to 200,000 distinct CDR3 sequences detected, 13% to 15% appear once; the ten largest clones hold 13% to 15%. A remark on this clonotype: Its antigen is unidentified.

V is TRBV6-6 and J is TRBJ2-1; D gene uncertain. This clonotype was sampled from an adult woman who had mild COVID-19 (a few samples of this study predate the infection). Cell type and time point are not known. The sample was PBMCs or a T cell subset sorted from them (not recorded which). The CDR3 loop reads CASSYLPRSSSYNEQFF. The CDR3 DNA is TGTGCCAGCAGTTACCTCCCTAGGAGTAGCTCCTACAATGAGCAGTTCTTC.